This T cell receptor beta chain was sequenced in a study of T-cell reconstitution after alpha-beta-depleted transplantation in children (dated by TCRdb to about 2016). Looking at the study overall: Using TCR repertoire profiling, the study quantitatively followed how T-cell immune reconstitution unfolded in children after TCRalphabeta/CD19-depleted allogeneic hematopoietic cell transplantation.

The library came from PCR. Sequencing used an Illumina HiSeq 2500. TCR libraries were prepared with molecular barcoding, using unique molecular identifiers to normalize TCRbeta repertoire quantification. TCRdb redid the processing of the public reads, applying fastp at Q25 and MiXCR, and retained in-frame beta chains. Rows with one shared CDR3 protein collapse into an entry with the most common genes and DNA. The sample data list some 400,000 distinct CDR3 sequences, and 20% of these were observed just once. Jointly, the top ten make up less than 4.5% of the sample. The cysteine opens and the phenylalanine closes a CDR3 of 13 amino acids. The only DNA kept is the CDR3, 39 bases in frame from the first base. Between the V and J ends, shortened by 5 bases and 9 bases respectively, the junction contains 14 bases. The germline V gene sets CDR1 to WSHSY and CDR2 to SAAADI. A word on this clonotype: Its recognized antigen is unknown. Nothing much larger sits one base from this clone, and base qualities are not available.

The TCR originated in a human donor who donated a stem cell graft to a child with acute myeloid leukemia. Rearrangement joined TRBV10-2 to TRBJ2-1, with a weak D call of TRBD2 (5 bases match). The sequencing used PBMCs from the stem cell graft donor, collected from the stem cell graft. The CDR3 is CASSPTLGGEQFF. The DNA sequence is as follows: TGCGCCAGCAGTCCCACCCTAGGAGGTGAGCAGTTCTTC.